What follows is one T cell receptor (beta chain) and its context. Its antigen remains unidentified. Researchers ran the PCR with 60 Vbeta and 13 Jbeta primers. The data were produced by immunoSEQ multiplex PCR, yet TCRdb's version contains in-frame clones alone and is incomplete. This table holds some 170,000 clones, 60% to 80% found once. V was pared by 0 bases and J by 11 bases, with 16 bases between. The CDR3 is 14 residues long. The V gene's germline CDR1 is LNHDA and CDR2 SQIVND (reference sequence). This specimen belongs to a study of cytomegalovirus exposure and HLA in healthy donors. Study results and limitations: Earlier results showed most TCR beta V segments being productive about 87% or about 30% of the time. In a later analysis, TCR beta V- and J-gene trimming was associated with a missense DCLRE1C variant. Later on, an analysis found that several of the most significant clusters appeared to be linked to common viral pathogens, which included parvovirus B19. The analysis excluded some indistinguishable V segments, including TRBV6-2 and TRBV6-3.

The sequence came from a man aged 35-49 years in good health and CMV-seropositive. This chain connects TRBV19 to TRBJ2-5, with D unclear. The sequencing sample was made of PBMCs. The chain's CDR3 is CASSIDATPGEQYF. The CDR3 DNA follows: TGTGCCAGTAGTATAGATGCCACTCCTGGTGAGCAGTACTTC. Full variable domain (rest looked up from reference TRBV19 and TRBJ2-5): DGGITQSPKYLFRKEGQNVTLSCEQNLNHDAMYWYRQDPGQGLRLIYYSQIVNDFQKGDIAEGYSVSREKKESFPLTVTSAQKNPTAFYLCASSIDATPGEQYFGPGTRLLVL.